A single sample is the source of the 2 T cell receptor beta chains below, sequenced in a study of control samples from healthy donors and cancer patients. Libraries were prepared by immunoSEQ multiplex PCR; TCRdb keeps only in-frame clonotypes and omits some of them. This table holds 120,000 or so clones, roughly 90% found once. Sequenced: PBMCs. The receptor set was obtained from a woman aged 55 to 70 with lung cancer.

The J gene is TRBJ2-3, the V gene TRBV9; D is unclear. The CDR3 is made up of 14 amino acids. CDR1 and CDR2 (germline): SGDLS, YYNGEE. With 3 bases removed from V and 1 base from J, the gap between germline ends came to 9 bases. CDR3 loop: CASSGGLGTDTQYF. DNA for the CDR3: TGTGCCAGCAGCGGGGGATTAGGCACAGATACGCAGTATTTT.

V usage is TRBV29-1 and J usage is TRBJ1-5; TRBD1 is a possible D gene (6 bases). Germline values: CDR1 SQVTM, CDR2 ANQGSEA. V was trimmed by 5 bases and J by 3 bases, leaving 8 bases between them. This CDR3 has 12 amino acids. The CDR3 loop reads CSVQGYNQPQHF. DNA of the CDR3: TGCAGCGTTCAGGGGTACAATCAGCCCCAGCATTTT.